Sequencing of this T cell receptor beta chain was carried out in a study of blood T cell repertoires in COVID-19. V shed 5 bases, J shed 6 bases, and the junction held 10 bases outside the gene matches. The CDR3 runs 16 residues. The germline V gene has CDR1 MNHEY and CDR2 SMNVEV (reference sequence). The protocol was immunoSEQ multiplex PCR, while the TCRdb copy is restricted to in-frame clones and leaves out a portion. The sample carries some 360,000 clones, about nine tenths recorded once. This sequence originates from a woman between 25 and 40 years old who had been exposed to COVID-19. The chain recombines TRBV27 with TRBJ2-7; 13 nucleotides agree with TRBD2. Sequenced input: PBMCs or T cells enriched from blood (not recorded which). The CDR3 DNA follows: TGTGCCAGCAGTGCGAGGGGGACTAGCGGGGTCGCCGAGCAGTACTTC. It translates to CASSARGTSGVAEQYF.